This T cell receptor beta chain derives from a study of T-cell memory formation after mild COVID-19 (dated by TCRdb to about 2021). In the study overall: Most TCR sequence clusters were specific to one of the two donors. In two donors, T-cell clones that expanded and contracted after mild COVID-19 were followed by sequencing TCRalpha and TCRbeta repertoires longitudinally. The cohort was made up of two young adult volunteers, one female and one male, who were previously healthy. General study outcomes and caveats: SARS-CoV-2 specificity was not confirmed for the second-wave clones peaking on day 37. Contracting CD4+ clones appeared mostly in the CM and EM memory subsets, whereas CD8+ clones were enriched in EMRA. The study covered only a couple of mild cases, and larger cohorts including severe cases with pre-infection samples were considered necessary. Some responding clones were detected in pre-infection memory, which suggested that pre-existing cross-reactive memory T cells had joined the SARS-CoV-2 response. Clones that contracted from day 15 to 85 showed balanced CD4/CD8 phenotypes, whereas a second wave of clones that expanded from day 15 to 37 leaned towards CD4+.

By share, this clonotype ranks as medium-sized (0.01 to 0.1%). Its recognized antigen is unknown. The sample holds no much larger clone one base away, and base qualities are not on file. Ficoll-Paque density gradient centrifugation was used to isolate PBMCs. The CDR3 starts with the cysteine, ends with the phenylalanine, and has 17 residues. Of all the DNA, just the CDR3 is kept, 51 bases in frame from base 1. V drops 4 bases and J drops 2 bases, leaving 20 bases in between. For CDR1 and CDR2, the germline V gene lists SGHTA and FQGTGA. Sequenced using an Illumina NovaSeq 6000. TCRalpha and TCRbeta cDNA libraries were constructed by 5'RACE with constant-segment primers, with sample barcodes and unique molecular identifiers being introduced. RNA was extracted from every sample with Trizol reagent. Library amplification was performed in two PCR steps, and a second sample barcode and Illumina TruSeq adapters were introduced in the second step. Sequencing of libraries was performed on an Illumina NovaSeq with 2 x 150 bp paired-end reads. Processing in the source paper ran as follows. Demultiplexing of reads and collapsing into UMI-guided consensus sequences were performed with migec v1.2.7. Using mixcr v2.1.11, the UMI consensuses were aligned to TRA and TRB V and J templates and assembled into clonotypes. A clonotype was counted as expanded or contracted only if both edgeR and NoisET called the change significant, with noise models trained on biological replicates. edgeR calls used a false discovery rate-adjusted p below 0.01 and a log2 fold-change threshold of 1. PCA with hierarchical clustering of max-normalized trajectories of the 1000 most abundant clonotypes was used as exploratory dynamics analysis. Each responding clone was given a CD4 or CD8 phenotype based on the CD4+ and CD8+ repertoires, which had been sequenced separately. TCRdb trimmed public reads at Q25 via fastp, called clones via MiXCR and kept in-frame beta chains. Each CDR3 protein gets just one entry, which takes the most common genes and DNA from the rows behind it. The V and J calls were determined by TCRdb, not by the authors. This sample has tens of thousands of distinct CDR3 sequences in its table, and under 7.5% of those were observed once. The ten largest make up about 1.4% of the sample.

Material for sequencing was PBMCs or a T cell subset sorted from them (not recorded which). The clonotype was recovered from a man aged 18 to 30 who had mild COVID-19 (a few samples of this study predate the infection). The sample titles of this study are shuffled in the database, so cell type and time point are left out; the donor was told from shared clones. Recombination connected TRBV7-3 to TRBJ1-2; the D gene is not confidently resolved. The CDR3 corresponds to CASSSLSRLRKNYGYTF. The DNA sequence is given as TGTGCCAGCAGCTCCCTTTCGAGACTTAGGAAGAACTATGGCTACACCTTC.